The rows below give T cell receptor beta chains drawn from one sample of a study of cytomegalovirus exposure and HLA in healthy donors. TCRdb's table, derived via immunoSEQ multiplex PCR, lists solely in-frame clones and lacks some. In the table there are about 200,000 clones, approximately 87% of which are singletons. The sequenced sample was PBMCs. Receptor source: a young woman in good health and CMV-seronegative. Both conserved end residues are part of each CDR3. The D gene is left open where the match is weak. Clone sizes are given selectively: once, few, many, or a class where the clone is expanded.

j_gene: TRBJ2-3; abundance: few; v_gene: TRBV7-8; d_gene: TRBD2; CDR3aa: CASSLYGGGGGADTQYF; CDR3nt: TGTGCCAGCAGCTTATATGGTGGTGGCGGGGGGGCAGATACGCAGTATTTT
j_gene: TRBJ1-1; abundance: NA; v_gene: TRBV6-5; d_gene: NA; CDR3aa: CASRGFRGGRTEAFF; CDR3nt: TGTGCCAGCAGGGGGTTTAGGGGTGGTCGCACTGAAGCTTTCTTT
j_gene: TRBJ1-1; abundance: once; v_gene: TRBV5-4; d_gene: NA; CDR3aa: CASSPRGAAEAFF; CDR3nt: TGTGCCAGCAGCCCTAGGGGGGCTGCTGAAGCTTTCTTT
j_gene: TRBJ2-7; abundance: NA; v_gene: TRBV11-2; d_gene: NA; CDR3aa: CASSLGDGPYEQYF; CDR3nt: TGTGCCAGCAGCTTAGGGGACGGGCCCTACGAGCAGTACTTC
j_gene: TRBJ1-3; abundance: once; v_gene: TRBV27; d_gene: TRBD1; CDR3aa: CASSLTGTDLRNTIYF; CDR3nt: TGTGCCAGCAGTTTAACCGGGACAGATCTTCGAAACACCATATATTTT
j_gene: TRBJ1-5; abundance: NA; v_gene: TRBV7-3; d_gene: NA; CDR3aa: CASSLSHREPQHF; CDR3nt: TGTGCCAGCAGCTTATCCCACAGAGAGCCCCAGCATTTT
j_gene: TRBJ2-7; abundance: once; v_gene: TRBV7-8; d_gene: NA; CDR3aa: CASSLEGWALYEQYF; CDR3nt: TGTGCCAGCAGCTTAGAGGGTTGGGCCTTATACGAGCAGTACTTC
j_gene: TRBJ2-2; abundance: NA; v_gene: TRBV11-2; d_gene: NA; CDR3aa: CASSLNRDTGELFF; CDR3nt: TGTGCCAGCAGCTTAAACCGTGACACCGGGGAGCTGTTTTTT
j_gene: TRBJ1-2; abundance: few; v_gene: TRBV9; d_gene: TRBD1; CDR3aa: CASSAQGTAQGYTF; CDR3nt: TGTGCCAGCAGCGCGCAGGGGACAGCGCAAGGCTACACCTTC
j_gene: TRBJ2-3; abundance: NA; v_gene: TRBV5-4; d_gene: TRBD2; CDR3aa: CASRFSGRADTQYF; CDR3nt: TGTGCCAGCAGGTTTAGCGGGAGGGCAGATACGCAGTATTTT
j_gene: TRBJ2-7; abundance: NA; v_gene: TRBV7-3; d_gene: NA; CDR3aa: CASSLRGANEQYF; CDR3nt: TGTGCCAGCAGCTTACGGGGAGCGAACGAGCAGTACTTC
j_gene: TRBJ1-5; abundance: NA; v_gene: TRBV5-6; d_gene: TRBD1; CDR3aa: CASSLEGAYQPQHF; CDR3nt: TGTGCCAGCAGCTTGGAGGGGGCTTACCAGCCCCAGCATTTT
j_gene: TRBJ2-7; abundance: NA; v_gene: TRBV5-1; d_gene: TRBD1; CDR3aa: CASSGLTGATYEQYF; CDR3nt: TGCGCCAGCAGCGGGCTGACAGGGGCAACCTACGAGCAGTACTTC
j_gene: TRBJ1-2; abundance: NA; v_gene: TRBV5-1; d_gene: NA; CDR3aa: CASSLVVGSGGYTF; CDR3nt: TGCGCCAGCAGCTTGGTGGTTGGGTCAGGTGGCTACACCTTC
j_gene: TRBJ2-2; abundance: few; v_gene: TRBV25-1; d_gene: TRBD1; CDR3aa: CASSEEGQGNTGELFF; CDR3nt: TGTGCCAGCAGTGAGGAGGGACAGGGGAACACCGGGGAGCTGTTTTTT
j_gene: TRBJ1-2; abundance: few; v_gene: TRBV5-1; d_gene: NA; CDR3aa: CASGGVGYTF; CDR3nt: TGCGCCAGCGGTGGGGTTGGCTACACCTTC
j_gene: TRBJ2-3; abundance: NA; v_gene: TRBV30; d_gene: NA; CDR3aa: CAWSVIQCTDTQYF; CDR3nt: TGTGCCTGGAGTGTAATTCAATGCACAGATACGCAGTATTTT
j_gene: TRBJ2-4; abundance: once; v_gene: TRBV6-1; d_gene: TRBD2; CDR3aa: CASSVRSGGNIQYF; CDR3nt: TGTGCCAGCAGTGTCCGAAGCGGGGGAAACATTCAGTACTTC
j_gene: TRBJ1-3; abundance: NA; v_gene: TRBV5-4; d_gene: TRBD1; CDR3aa: CASNRQGAPGNTIYF; CDR3nt: TGTGCCAGCAACCGACAGGGGGCCCCTGGAAACACCATATATTTT
j_gene: TRBJ1-5; abundance: NA; v_gene: TRBV5-5; d_gene: NA; CDR3aa: CASSLVFEVGQPQHF; CDR3nt: TGTGCCAGCAGCTTGGTATTCGAGGTCGGGCAGCCCCAGCATTTT
j_gene: TRBJ2-7; abundance: few; v_gene: TRBV19; d_gene: TRBD1; CDR3aa: CASSQPGQRLYEQYF; CDR3nt: TGTGCCAGTAGTCAGCCGGGACAGAGATTATACGAGCAGTACTTC
j_gene: TRBJ2-7; abundance: few; v_gene: TRBV28; d_gene: TRBD2; CDR3aa: CASSGLVYEQYF; CDR3nt: TGTGCCAGCAGCGGACTAGTCTACGAGCAGTACTTC
j_gene: TRBJ2-7; abundance: NA; v_gene: TRBV2; d_gene: NA; CDR3aa: CATASSASSYEQYF; CDR3nt: TGTGCCACCGCTTCTAGCGCCAGCTCCTACGAGCAGTACTTC
j_gene: TRBJ2-5; abundance: once; v_gene: TRBV5-6; d_gene: TRBD2; CDR3aa: CASSTVSGAGETQYF; CDR3nt: TGTGCCAGCAGCACAGTGAGCGGGGCCGGGGAGACCCAGTACTTC
j_gene: TRBJ2-7; abundance: NA; v_gene: TRBV18; d_gene: NA; CDR3aa: CASSPREQYF; CDR3nt: TGTGCCAGCTCACCGAGGGAGCAGTACTTC
j_gene: TRBJ2-2; abundance: NA; v_gene: TRBV10-3; d_gene: TRBD1; CDR3aa: CAIRPGQDQAANTGELFF; CDR3nt: TGTGCCATCAGGCCGGGACAGGACCAAGCAGCGAACACCGGGGAGCTGTTTTTT
j_gene: TRBJ2-1; abundance: NA; v_gene: TRBV5-1; d_gene: NA; CDR3aa: CASSPASASYNEQFF; CDR3nt: TGCGCCAGCAGCCCGGCTAGCGCCTCCTACAATGAGCAGTTCTTC
j_gene: TRBJ1-2; abundance: NA; v_gene: TRBV19; d_gene: NA; CDR3aa: CASSIGRVNYGYTF; CDR3nt: TGTGCCAGTAGTATAGGCCGGGTTAACTATGGCTACACCTTC
j_gene: TRBJ1-1; abundance: NA; v_gene: TRBV29-1; d_gene: NA; CDR3aa: CSVETQAIGAFF; CDR3nt: TGCAGCGTTGAAACACAGGCAATCGGGGCTTTCTTT
j_gene: TRBJ1-2; abundance: NA; v_gene: TRBV27; d_gene: NA; CDR3aa: CASSPRATGAFGGYTF; CDR3nt: TGTGCCAGCAGTCCTCGGGCCACCGGAGCCTTCGGAGGCTACACCTTC
j_gene: TRBJ2-7; abundance: NA; v_gene: TRBV2; d_gene: TRBD2; CDR3aa: CASRPTSGGFYEQYF; CDR3nt: TGTGCCAGCAGACCCACTAGCGGGGGCTTCTACGAGCAGTACTTC
j_gene: TRBJ2-5; abundance: NA; v_gene: TRBV11-2; d_gene: TRBD2; CDR3aa: CASSSRVAGAYQETQYF; CDR3nt: TGTGCCAGCAGCTCAAGGGTAGCGGGAGCGTACCAAGAGACCCAGTACTTC
j_gene: TRBJ1-2; abundance: NA; v_gene: TRBV28; d_gene: NA; CDR3aa: CASSLWALNYGYTF; CDR3nt: TGTGCCAGCAGTTTATGGGCCTTAAACTATGGCTACACCTTC
j_gene: TRBJ2-5; abundance: NA; v_gene: TRBV6-1; d_gene: TRBD2; CDR3aa: CANSWTSGFQETQYF; CDR3nt: TGTGCCAACTCCTGGACTAGCGGGTTCCAAGAGACCCAGTACTTC
j_gene: TRBJ2-1; abundance: NA; v_gene: TRBV5-1; d_gene: NA; CDR3aa: CASSSNLGEFGNEQFF; CDR3nt: TGCGCCAGCAGCTCTAATTTGGGGGAGTTTGGCAATGAGCAGTTCTTC